The rows below give T cell receptor beta chains drawn from one sample of a study of blood T cell repertoires in COVID-19. The assay was immunoSEQ multiplex PCR, and TCRdb's table has in-frame clones only and misses some. The data hold about 85,000 clones, with roughly 90% observed a single time. The sequencing input was peripheral blood. These receptors all come from a man between 45 and 60 years old with acute or convalescent COVID-19. CDR3s include the opening cysteine and the closing phenylalanine or tryptophan. D genes are given only for firm matches. Clone sizes are given selectively: once, few, many, or a class where the clone is expanded.

clone size: .; D gene: .; V gene: TRBV18; J gene: TRBJ2-1; CDR3 protein: CASSRGGTQNNEQFF; CDR3 DNA: TGTGCCAGCTCCCGGGGCGGGACTCAAAACAATGAGCAGTTCTTC
clone size: few; D gene: .; V gene: TRBV7-9; J gene: TRBJ1-2; CDR3 protein: CASSLPWDTSGYTF; CDR3 DNA: TGTGCCAGCAGCTTACCCTGGGACACCTCGGGCTACACCTTC
clone size: .; D gene: .; V gene: TRBV18; J gene: TRBJ2-5; CDR3 protein: CASSPLGGQKETQYF; CDR3 DNA: TGTGCCAGCTCACCCCTAGGCGGACAGAAAGAGACCCAGTACTTC
clone size: .; D gene: TRBD2; V gene: TRBV4-3; J gene: TRBJ2-1; CDR3 protein: CASSQDRLLASYNEQFF; CDR3 DNA: TGCGCCAGCAGCCAAGACCGCTTACTAGCGTCCTACAATGAGCAGTTCTTC
clone size: .; D gene: .; V gene: TRBV4-3; J gene: TRBJ2-3; CDR3 protein: CASSLTRGGGWTDTQYF; CDR3 DNA: TGCGCCAGCAGCCTCACCCGGGGAGGGGGGTGGACAGATACGCAGTATTTT
clone size: .; D gene: TRBD2; V gene: TRBV18; J gene: TRBJ2-2; CDR3 protein: CASSPFTGGNTGELFF; CDR3 DNA: TGTGCCAGCTCACCTTTCACGGGAGGGAACACCGGGGAGCTGTTTTTT
clone size: .; D gene: .; V gene: TRBV20-1; J gene: TRBJ2-7; CDR3 protein: CSAHQGYEQYF; CDR3 DNA: TGCAGTGCACACCAGGGGTACGAGCAGTACTTC
clone size: .; D gene: TRBD1; V gene: TRBV19; J gene: TRBJ1-5; CDR3 protein: CASSIWTGDKNQPQHF; CDR3 DNA: TGTGCCAGTAGTATTTGGACAGGGGACAAGAATCAGCCCCAGCATTTT
clone size: .; D gene: .; V gene: TRBV28; J gene: TRBJ2-5; CDR3 protein: CASSFSGAFDGKTQYF; CDR3 DNA: TGTGCCAGCAGTTTTTCAGGGGCTTTTGATGGGAAGACCCAGTACTTC
clone size: .; D gene: .; V gene: TRBV19; J gene: TRBJ2-7; CDR3 protein: CASSNQVSYEQYF; CDR3 DNA: TGTGCCAGTAGTAACCAGGTATCCTACGAGCAGTACTTC
clone size: .; D gene: TRBD1; V gene: TRBV19; J gene: TRBJ1-4; CDR3 protein: CASSIKGQPNEKLFF; CDR3 DNA: TGTGCCAGTAGTATAAAGGGACAGCCTAATGAAAAACTGTTTTTT
clone size: .; D gene: TRBD2; V gene: TRBV5-4; J gene: TRBJ2-3; CDR3 protein: CASSSGLGRSTDTQYF; CDR3 DNA: TGTGCCAGCAGCTCGGGACTAGGAAGATCCACAGATACGCAGTATTTT
clone size: .; D gene: TRBD1; V gene: TRBV9; J gene: TRBJ1-1; CDR3 protein: CASSGWAGGPNTEAFF; CDR3 DNA: TGTGCCAGCAGCGGGTGGGCAGGGGGCCCCAACACTGAAGCTTTCTTT
clone size: few; D gene: .; V gene: TRBV24-1; J gene: TRBJ2-5; CDR3 protein: CATSDTGKQYF; CDR3 DNA: TGTGCCACCAGTGATACCGGGAAACAGTACTTC
clone size: .; D gene: .; V gene: TRBV5-1; J gene: TRBJ1-2; CDR3 protein: CASSPYDTKDGYTF; CDR3 DNA: TGCGCCAGCAGCCCCTATGACACCAAGGATGGCTACACCTTC
clone size: .; D gene: .; V gene: TRBV7-2; J gene: TRBJ2-3; CDR3 protein: CASSLEAGEGTQYF; CDR3 DNA: TGTGCCAGCAGCTTAGAAGCAGGGGAGGGTACGCAGTATTTT
clone size: few; D gene: .; V gene: TRBV25-1; J gene: TRBJ1-2; CDR3 protein: CASSEWGGGYTF; CDR3 DNA: TGTGCCAGCAGTGAGTGGGGAGGTGGCTACACCTTC
clone size: .; D gene: .; V gene: TRBV18; J gene: TRBJ1-4; CDR3 protein: CASSSALTGTNEKLFF; CDR3 DNA: TGTGCCAGCTCATCAGCCCTGACGGGAACTAATGAAAAACTGTTTTTT
clone size: .; D gene: TRBD2; V gene: TRBV6-5; J gene: TRBJ2-3; CDR3 protein: CASRDGGALTDTQYF; CDR3 DNA: TGTGCCAGCAGGGACGGGGGGGCCCTAACAGATACGCAGTATTTT
clone size: .; D gene: .; V gene: TRBV11-2; J gene: TRBJ2-5; CDR3 protein: CASRADQETQYF; CDR3 DNA: TGTGCCAGCAGGGCTGACCAAGAGACCCAGTACTTC
clone size: .; D gene: .; V gene: TRBV27; J gene: TRBJ1-4; CDR3 protein: CASSLAGDGEKLFF; CDR3 DNA: TGTGCCAGCAGTTTAGCGGGGGACGGGGAAAAACTGTTTTTT
clone size: .; D gene: .; V gene: TRBV5-4; J gene: TRBJ2-1; CDR3 protein: CASSLGGGMTYNEQFF; CDR3 DNA: TGTGCCAGCAGCTTGGGGGGCGGGATGACGTACAATGAGCAGTTCTTC
clone size: .; D gene: .; V gene: TRBV10-3; J gene: TRBJ1-3; CDR3 protein: CAIRPPSGNTIYF; CDR3 DNA: TGTGCCATCCGCCCCCCAAGCGGAAACACCATATATTTT
clone size: once; D gene: .; V gene: TRBV30; J gene: TRBJ2-2; CDR3 protein: CAWRMGLQNTGELFF; CDR3 DNA: TGTGCCTGGAGGATGGGACTTCAAAACACCGGGGAGCTGTTTTTT
clone size: .; D gene: .; V gene: TRBV3-1/TRBV3-2; J gene: TRBJ2-7; CDR3 protein: CASSLQGEGRYEQYF; CDR3 DNA: TGTGCCAGCAGCCTACAGGGAGAGGGGCGCTACGAGCAGTACTTC
clone size: .; D gene: .; V gene: TRBV7-2; J gene: TRBJ2-7; CDR3 protein: CASSLGLVYEQYF; CDR3 DNA: TGTGCCAGCAGCTTAGGGCTAGTATACGAGCAGTACTTC
clone size: .; D gene: .; V gene: TRBV7-8; J gene: TRBJ2-1; CDR3 protein: CASSLGANYNEQFF; CDR3 DNA: TGTGCCAGCAGCTTAGGAGCGAATTACAATGAGCAGTTCTTC